This TCR beta chain was captured in a study of cytomegalovirus exposure and HLA in healthy donors. This CDR3 is built from 17 residues. The junction had 3 bases not matched to a gene; V was cut back by 5 bases and J by 1 base. Looked up from germline, CDR1 is SGHRS and CDR2 is YFSETQ. While unrecorded immune exposures were likely, the donors were nominally healthy when sampled. The PCR had 60 Vbeta and 13 Jbeta primers. The repertoire was sequenced with immunoSEQ multiplex PCR; TCRdb's copy has only in-frame clones and lacks some. The repertoire table contains about 82,000 clones. The study's findings and limits: A list of around 150 TCR beta chains associated with cytomegalovirus was given.

As to this clone: Its antigen remains unidentified.

Sequencing was performed on PBMCs. The origin of this receptor is a woman in her thirties in good health and CMV-seronegative. V and J are TRBV5-1 and TRBJ2-1; 16 bases align to TRBD2. The CDR3 sequence is CASSTGLAGGSYNEQFF. The CDR3 bases are TGCGCCAGCAGTACGGGACTAGCGGGAGGGTCCTACAATGAGCAGTTCTTC.